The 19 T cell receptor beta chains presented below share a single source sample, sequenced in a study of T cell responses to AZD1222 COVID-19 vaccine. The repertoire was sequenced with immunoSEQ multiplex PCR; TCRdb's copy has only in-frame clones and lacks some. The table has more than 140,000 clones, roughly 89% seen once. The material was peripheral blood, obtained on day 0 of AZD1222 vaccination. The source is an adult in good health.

The CDR3 DNA reads as TGTGCCAGCAGCCAAACTCTAGCGGGAGGGCTCGAGCAGTACTTC. Its translation: CASSQTLAGGLEQYF. The J gene is TRBJ2-7, the V gene TRBV27; TRBD2 matches 12 bases. The J segment lost 6 bases and the V segment lost 6 bases, leaving 9 bases of the junction unmatched. The CDR3 is 15 amino acids. Germline V gene lookup returns CDR1 MNHEY and CDR2 SMNVEV (reference sequence).

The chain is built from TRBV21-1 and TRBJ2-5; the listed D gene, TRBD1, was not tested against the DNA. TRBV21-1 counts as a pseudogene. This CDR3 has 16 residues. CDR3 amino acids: CASSKARQGCQETQYF. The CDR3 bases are TGTGCCAGCAGCAAAGCCCGACAGGGTTGCCAAGAGACCCAGTACTTC.

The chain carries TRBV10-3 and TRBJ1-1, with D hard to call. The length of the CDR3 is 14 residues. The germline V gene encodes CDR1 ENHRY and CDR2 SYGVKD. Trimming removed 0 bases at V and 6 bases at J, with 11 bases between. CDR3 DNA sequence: TGTGCCATCAGTGAGTCGGGGTTAGGGTCTGAAGCTTTCTTT. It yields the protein CAISESGLGSEAFF.

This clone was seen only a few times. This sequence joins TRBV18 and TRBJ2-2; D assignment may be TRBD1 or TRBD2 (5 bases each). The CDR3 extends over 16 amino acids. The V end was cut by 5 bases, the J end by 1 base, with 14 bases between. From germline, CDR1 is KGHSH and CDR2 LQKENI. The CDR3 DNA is TGTGCCAGCTCAGCGGGTTTGCAGGGGAACACCGGGGAGCTGTTTTTT. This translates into CASSAGLQGNTGELFF.

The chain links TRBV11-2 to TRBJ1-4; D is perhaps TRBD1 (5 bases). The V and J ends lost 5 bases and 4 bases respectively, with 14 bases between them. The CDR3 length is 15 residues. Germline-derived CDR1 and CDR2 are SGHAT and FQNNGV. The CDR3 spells CASSPNRQSNEKLFF. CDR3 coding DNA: TGTGCCAGCAGCCCCAACCGACAGAGTAATGAAAAACTGTTTTTT.

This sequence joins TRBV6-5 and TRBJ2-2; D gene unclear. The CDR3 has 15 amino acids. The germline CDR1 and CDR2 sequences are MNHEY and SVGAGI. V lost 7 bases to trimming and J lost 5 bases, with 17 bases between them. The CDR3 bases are TGTGCCAGCACCTCGACGATCGGAGCTACCGGGGAGCTGTTTTTT. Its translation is CASTSTIGATGELFF.

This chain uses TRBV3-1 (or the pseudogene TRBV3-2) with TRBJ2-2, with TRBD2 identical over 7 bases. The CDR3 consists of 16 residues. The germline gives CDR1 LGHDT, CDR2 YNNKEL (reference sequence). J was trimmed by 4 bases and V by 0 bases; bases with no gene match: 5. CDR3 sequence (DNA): TGTGCCAGCAGCCAAGATAGGACTAGTATCACCGGGGAGCTGTTTTTT. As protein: CASSQDRTSITGELFF.

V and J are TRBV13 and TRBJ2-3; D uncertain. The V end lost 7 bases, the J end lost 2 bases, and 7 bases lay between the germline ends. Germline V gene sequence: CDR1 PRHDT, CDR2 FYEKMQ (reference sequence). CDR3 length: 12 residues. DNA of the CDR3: TGTGCCAGCACCCCCAACACAGATACGCAGTATTTT. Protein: CASTPNTDTQYF.

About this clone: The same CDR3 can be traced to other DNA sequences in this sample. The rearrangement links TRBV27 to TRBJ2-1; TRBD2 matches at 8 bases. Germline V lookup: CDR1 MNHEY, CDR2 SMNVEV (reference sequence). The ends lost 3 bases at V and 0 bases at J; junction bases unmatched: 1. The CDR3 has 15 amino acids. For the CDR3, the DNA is TGTGCCAGCAGTTTCAGCGGGAGCTCCTACAATGAGCAGTTCTTC. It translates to CASSFSGSSYNEQFF.

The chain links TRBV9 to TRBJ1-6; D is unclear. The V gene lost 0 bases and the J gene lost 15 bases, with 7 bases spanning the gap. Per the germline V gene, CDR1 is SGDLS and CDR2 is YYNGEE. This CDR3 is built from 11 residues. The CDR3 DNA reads TGTGCCAGCAGCGTAGACGAGATCCTCCACTTT. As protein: CASSVDEILHF.

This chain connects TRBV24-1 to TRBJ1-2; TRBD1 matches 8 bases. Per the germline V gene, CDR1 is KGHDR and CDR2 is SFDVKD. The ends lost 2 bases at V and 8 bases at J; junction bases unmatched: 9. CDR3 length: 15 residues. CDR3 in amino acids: CATSDSAQGAWGYTF. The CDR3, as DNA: TGTGCCACCAGTGATTCAGCGCAGGGGGCATGGGGCTACACCTTC.

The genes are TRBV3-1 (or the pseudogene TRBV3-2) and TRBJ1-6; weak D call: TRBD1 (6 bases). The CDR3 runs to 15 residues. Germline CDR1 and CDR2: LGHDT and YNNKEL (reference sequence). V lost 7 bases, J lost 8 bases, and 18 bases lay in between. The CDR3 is CASTRGGGWDSPLHF. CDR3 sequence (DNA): TGTGCCAGCACCCGAGGGGGGGGTTGGGATTCACCCCTCCACTTT.

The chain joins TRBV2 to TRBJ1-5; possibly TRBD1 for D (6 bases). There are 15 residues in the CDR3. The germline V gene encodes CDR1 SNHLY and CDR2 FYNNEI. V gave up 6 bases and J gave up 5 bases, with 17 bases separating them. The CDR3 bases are TGTGCCAGCAGCGCCGATACAGGGACCTATCAGCCCCAGCATTTT. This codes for CASSADTGTYQPQHF.

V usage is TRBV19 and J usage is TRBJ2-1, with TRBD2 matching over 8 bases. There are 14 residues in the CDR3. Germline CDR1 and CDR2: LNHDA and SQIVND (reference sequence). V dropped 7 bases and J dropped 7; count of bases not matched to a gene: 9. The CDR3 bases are TGTGCCAGTAACCCGGGACTAGAGACAAATGAGCAGTTCTTC. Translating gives CASNPGLETNEQFF.

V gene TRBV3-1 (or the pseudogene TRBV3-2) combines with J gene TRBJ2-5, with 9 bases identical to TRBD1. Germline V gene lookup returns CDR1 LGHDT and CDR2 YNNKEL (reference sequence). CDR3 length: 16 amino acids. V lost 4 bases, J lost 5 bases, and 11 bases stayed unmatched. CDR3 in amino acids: CASSRRRTGVQETQYF. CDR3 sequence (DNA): TGTGCCAGCAGCCGGCGGAGGACAGGGGTTCAGGAGACCCAGTACTTC.

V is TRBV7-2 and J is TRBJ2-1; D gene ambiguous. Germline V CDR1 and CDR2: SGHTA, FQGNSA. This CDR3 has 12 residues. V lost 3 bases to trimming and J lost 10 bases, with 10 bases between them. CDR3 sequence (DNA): TGTGCCAGCAGCTTCGGTAGCACCGAGCAGTTCTTC. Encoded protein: CASSFGSTEQFF.

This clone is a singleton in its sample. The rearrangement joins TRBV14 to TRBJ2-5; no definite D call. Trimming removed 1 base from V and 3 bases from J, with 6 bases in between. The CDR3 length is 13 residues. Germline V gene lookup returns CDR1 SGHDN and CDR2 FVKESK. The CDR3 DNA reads TGTGCCAGCAGCCAAGCCCCCAAAGAGACCCAGTACTTC. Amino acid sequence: CASSQAPKETQYF.

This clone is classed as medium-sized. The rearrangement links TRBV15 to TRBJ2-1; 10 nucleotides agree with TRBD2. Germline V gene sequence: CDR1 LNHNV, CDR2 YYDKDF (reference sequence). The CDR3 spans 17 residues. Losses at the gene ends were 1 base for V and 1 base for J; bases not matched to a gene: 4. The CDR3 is CATSRASGSLSYNEQFF. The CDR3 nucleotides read TGTGCCACCAGCAGAGCTAGCGGGAGTTTATCCTACAATGAGCAGTTCTTC.

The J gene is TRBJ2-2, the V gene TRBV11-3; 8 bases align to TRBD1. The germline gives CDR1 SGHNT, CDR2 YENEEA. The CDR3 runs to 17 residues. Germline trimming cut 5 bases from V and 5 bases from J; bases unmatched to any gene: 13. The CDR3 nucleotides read TGTGCCAGCAGCGCCGCCCCTAGGACAGGGTTGACCGGGGAGCTGTTTTTT. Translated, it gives CASSAAPRTGLTGELFF.